This record concerns one TCR beta chain sequence. Its antigen is currently unknown. This entry comes from a study of cytomegalovirus exposure and HLA in healthy donors. General study points: Some V segments, including TRBV6-2 and TRBV6-3, were excluded as indistinguishable. Reports state that TCR beta sequences accurately predicted most subjects' HLA-A and HLA-B alleles.

The PCR contained 60 Vbeta and 13 Jbeta primers. As originally analysed: The count from a later analysis was 79 million or so unique TCR beta chains, 9 million to 12 million of them shared. Generated by immunoSEQ multiplex PCR, the TCRdb table keeps only in-frame clones and is missing some. D and trimming were read from the DNA, whereas the V and J calls and clone size are those reported in that table. The sample holds roughly 69,000 clones, around 76% seen once. The CDR3 consists of 13 residues. CDR1 GTSNPN and CDR2 SVGIG come from the germline V gene (reference sequence). Trimming pared 3 bases from V and 4 bases from J, leaving 12 bases between.

Specimen: PBMCs. The TCR comes from a man aged 18-30 years in good health and CMV-seronegative. This rearrangement joins TRBV30 to TRBJ1-2, with a weak D call TRBD1 (5 bases). The CDR3 spells CAWRGTLGYGYTF. The CDR3 coding sequence is TGTGCCTGGAGGGGGACTCTTGGCTATGGCTACACCTTC.